A selection of T cell receptor beta chains follows, all from one sample in a study of T cell changes during pregnancy in multiple sclerosis. Libraries were prepared by immunoSEQ multiplex PCR; TCRdb keeps only in-frame clonotypes and omits some of them. Here the sample spans 85,000 to 100,000 clones, 85% to 95% being singletons. Here the sequenced sample was peripheral blood, taken after pregnancy. These TCRs come from a female donor with multiple sclerosis, enrolled in a pregnancy study. Each CDR3 is given with its conserved first and last residue. D genes are given only for firm matches. For some rows the clone size is stated as once, few or many, or as a class when expanded; others skip it.

TRBJ1-5,TRBD1,TRBV2,.,TGTGCCAGCAGAGGGACAGGTAATCAGCCCCAGCATTTT,CASRGTGNQPQHF
TRBJ2-3,.,TRBV25-1,.,TGTGCCAGCAGTGCAACCCTTGAGGATACGCAGTATTTT,CASSATLEDTQYF
TRBJ1-5,TRBD1,TRBV25-1,.,TGTGCCAGCAGTCAACAGGGGAGCAATCAGCCCCAGCATTTT,CASSQQGSNQPQHF
TRBJ2-2,.,TRBV5-5,.,TGTGCCAGCAGACAGCTAACCGGGGAGCTGTTTTTT,CASRQLTGELFF
TRBJ1-1,TRBD1,TRBV29-1,.,TGCAGCGTTGTGAACAGGGGGTATACTGAAGCTTTCTTT,CSVVNRGYTEAFF
TRBJ1-2,TRBD1,TRBV18,.,TGTGCCAGCTCACCACAAGACGGACAGGGGAACTATGGCTACACCTTC,CASSPQDGQGNYGYTF
TRBJ2-7,.,TRBV19,.,TGTGCCAGCGGTCTGGGGGGACGCGAGCAGTACTTC,CASGLGGREQYF
TRBJ1-5,TRBD1,TRBV11-3,.,TGTGCCAGCAGCTTACGGGACAGGGGGTTCCGGGTTCGTCAGCCCCAGCATTTT,CASSLRDRGFRVRQPQHF
TRBJ1-6,.,TRBV30,.,TGTGCCTGGAGTTTCAGGGATTCACCCCTCCACTTT,CAWSFRDSPLHF
TRBJ1-1,.,TRBV30,.,TGTGCCTGGAGTCAACAGACGAACACTGAAGCTTTCTTT,CAWSQQTNTEAFF
TRBJ2-7,TRBD2,TRBV18,once,TGTGCCAGCTCACCTAGCGGGACCTACGAGCAGTACTTC,CASSPSGTYEQYF
TRBJ2-5,.,TRBV30,.,TGTGCCTGGAGTGTGGGGCTAGGGGACTTAGGCCAAGAGACCCAGTACTTC,CAWSVGLGDLGQETQYF
TRBJ2-5,TRBD2,TRBV5-6,.,TGTGCCAGCAGTTCACTAGCGCAAGAGACCCAGTACTTC,CASSSLAQETQYF
TRBJ2-5,.,TRBV12-5,.,TGTGCTAGTGGTTTGGTAGGACAGAGAGAGGGAGAGACCCAGTACTTC,CASGLVGQREGETQYF
TRBJ2-1,TRBD2,TRBV9,.,TGTGCCAGCAGCCCCCGGGAGGGCCCGCAGTTCTTC,CASSPREGPQFF
TRBJ2-7,.,TRBV6-5,.,TGTGCCAGCAGGCGGGGACCCTACGAGCAGTACTTC,CASRRGPYEQYF
TRBJ2-7,.,TRBV13,.,TGTGCCAGCAGCTTGGACATCCCCTACGAGCAGTACTTC,CASSLDIPYEQYF
TRBJ2-7,TRBD1,TRBV7-9,.,TGTGCCAGCAGCCCGACGACAGGGGGGATCTCCTACGAGCAGTACTTC,CASSPTTGGISYEQYF
TRBJ2-1,TRBD2,TRBV27,.,TGTGCCAGCAGTTTATCGGGTAGCGGGTACTCCTACAATGAGCAGTTCTTC,CASSLSGSGYSYNEQFF
TRBJ2-7,TRBD1,TRBV19,.,TGTGCCAGTAGCCCCGAGGGCGGGACAGGGGGCTGGGACGAGCAGTACTTC,CASSPEGGTGGWDEQYF
TRBJ1-6,.,TRBV7-9,.,TGTGCCAGCAGCTCAGACAGCTATTCACCCCTCCACTTT,CASSSDSYSPLHF
TRBJ2-1,.,TRBV19,.,TGTGCCAGTAGTATCATGGTCCAGGCCTACAATGAGCAGTTCTTC,CASSIMVQAYNEQFF
TRBJ1-2,TRBD1,TRBV30,.,TGTGCCTGGAGTGTCCACCTGGACAGGGTGGGGGGCTACACCTTC,CAWSVHLDRVGGYTF
TRBJ2-2,TRBD1,TRBV27,.,TGTGCCAGCAGTAGGCGGACAGGGTACACCGGGGAGCTGTTTTTT,CASSRRTGYTGELFF
TRBJ2-5,.,TRBV5-1,.,TGCGCCAGCAGCCCCGGGACACCGGAGGAGACCCAGTACTTC,CASSPGTPEETQYF
TRBJ2-3,.,TRBV4-2,.,TGTGCCAGCAGCCAGACCTTTCGCGGCGGGGTCACAGATACGCAGTATTTT,CASSQTFRGGVTDTQYF
TRBJ2-3,TRBD2,TRBV7-2,.,TGTGCCAGCAGCTCTCTAGCGGGGGAGCGCACAGATACGCAGTATTTT,CASSSLAGERTDTQYF
TRBJ2-7,TRBD2,TRBV10-1,.,TGCGCCAGCAGTGAGCTTGCTAGCGGGAACGCCTACGAGCAGTACTTC,CASSELASGNAYEQYF
TRBJ1-5,.,TRBV18,.,TGTGCCAGCTCACCAGGACTCTACAATCAGCCCCAGCATTTT,CASSPGLYNQPQHF
TRBJ2-1,TRBD2,TRBV10-3,.,TGTGCCATCAGTGAGCCCCTTGAGCGGGACGATTACAATGAGCAGTTCTTC,CAISEPLERDDYNEQFF
TRBJ1-2,.,TRBV14,once,TGTGCCAGCAGCAGGACACTTAACTATGGCTACACCTTC,CASSRTLNYGYTF
TRBJ1-2,TRBD1,TRBV19,.,TGTGCCAGTAACAGACAGGGGGCATCTGGCTACACCTTC,CASNRQGASGYTF
TRBJ2-7,TRBD2,TRBV4-2,.,TGTGCCAGCAGCCAAGATCGGGGCGGGGGGGCGAGGGAGCAGTACTTC,CASSQDRGGGAREQYF
TRBJ1-1,TRBD1,TRBV7-8,.,TGTGCCAGCAGCTATTCGGAGGGGGCCACTGAAGCTTTCTTT,CASSYSEGATEAFF
TRBJ2-7,.,TRBV6-5,.,TGTGCCAGCAGCCCCACAGTACCTGGGCCCTACGAGCAGTACTTC,CASSPTVPGPYEQYF
TRBJ2-1,.,TRBV4-3,.,TGCGCCAGCGGCGCCTTCACAGGGTCTAACGACAATGAGCAGTTCTTC,CASGAFTGSNDNEQFF
TRBJ2-4,TRBD2,TRBV2,.,TGTGCCAGCAGTGGGACTAGCAAGGGAATTCAGTACTTC,CASSGTSKGIQYF
TRBJ2-7,TRBD1,TRBV5-8,.,TGTGCCAGCAGCTTCCCTTTACAGGGGGGTCACGAGCAGTACTTC,CASSFPLQGGHEQYF
TRBJ1-1,TRBD1,TRBV6-5,.,TGTGCCAGCAGTTACTCCTCAACAGGGGAGGTTGAAGCTTTCTTT,CASSYSSTGEVEAFF
TRBJ1-4,TRBD1,TRBV4-3,once,TGCGCCAGCAGTCCCGCGCCGGACAGGGGGAGGGAAAAACTGTTTTTT,CASSPAPDRGREKLFF
TRBJ2-1,TRBD2,TRBV29-1,.,TGCAGCGTCAAGGGACTAGCGGACTACAATGAGCAGTTCTTC,CSVKGLADYNEQFF
TRBJ2-7,.,TRBV4-3,.,TGCGCCAGCAGCCAAGAGGCCAGGGGCAAGGAGCAGTACTTC,CASSQEARGKEQYF
TRBJ2-7,TRBD2,TRBV6-5,.,TGTGCCAGCAGTTACTCAGGAGCGGGATTTACCTACGAGCAGTACTTC,CASSYSGAGFTYEQYF
TRBJ1-1,.,TRBV6-5,.,TGTGCCAGCAGTTACTCTAGCGGGACCATTTTGACTGAAGCTTTCTTT,CASSYSSGTILTEAFF
TRBJ1-1,.,TRBV7-8,.,TGTGCCAGCAGCTTAGCCAGTGTGGGGAGTGGCACTGAAGCTTTCTTT,CASSLASVGSGTEAFF
TRBJ1-2,.,TRBV30,few,TGTGCCTGGAGCCCGAATGGATTACCGGGAGGCTACACCTTC,CAWSPNGLPGGYTF
TRBJ2-7,TRBD1,TRBV27,.,TGTGCCAGCAGTTACGTCGGACAGGGCTACGAGCAGTACTTC,CASSYVGQGYEQYF
TRBJ2-3,TRBD1,TRBV19,.,TGTGCCAGTAGTGACAGGGCGGGCGCAGATACGCAGTATTTT,CASSDRAGADTQYF
TRBJ2-2,TRBD2,TRBV7-9,.,TGTGCCAGCAGCGGGACTAGCGTGAACACCGGGGAGCTGTTTTTT,CASSGTSVNTGELFF
TRBJ2-1,TRBD2,TRBV11-3,.,TGTGCCAGCAGCACGGGACTAGCCTACAATGAGCAGTTCTTC,CASSTGLAYNEQFF
TRBJ2-3,TRBD2,TRBV7-2,.,TGTGCCAGCAGCTTAGCCCCCACTAGCGTTGATACGCAGTATTTT,CASSLAPTSVDTQYF
TRBJ1-1,.,TRBV2,.,TGTGCCAGCAGTCTTCAGGGTTATCCTGAAGCTTTCTTT,CASSLQGYPEAFF
TRBJ2-3,TRBD2,TRBV7-9,.,TGTGCCAGCAGCTTCCCCAGCGGGAGGGCCAAAGATACGCAGTATTTT,CASSFPSGRAKDTQYF
TRBJ2-2,.,TRBV11-3,.,TGTGCCAGCAGCTCGGGGGGCGCGAAAACCGGGGAGCTGTTTTTT,CASSSGGAKTGELFF
TRBJ1-3,TRBD1,TRBV27,.,TGTGCCAGCAGTTTACCAGACAGGGGGCCAAACTCTGGAAACACCATATATTTT,CASSLPDRGPNSGNTIYF